Listed below are T cell receptor beta chains from one sample, sequenced in a study of T cells in localized non-small cell lung cancer. Using immunoSEQ multiplex PCR, the repertoire was profiled, and TCRdb retains in-frame clones only, with some absent. The sample shows tens of thousands of clones, approximately 81% of them seen only once. The input for sequencing was peripheral blood mononuclear cells, taken before any cancer treatment. These receptors were taken from a man aged 35-69 years with stage III lung adenocarcinoma. The CDR3 runs from the conserved cysteine through the conserved F or W. D genes are given only for firm matches. Where a row states a size, it is once, few, many or the class of an expanded clone; other rows omit it.

TRBV20-1,NA,TRBJ1-2,NA,CSARGFYGYTF,TGCAGTGCTAGAGGTTTCTATGGCTACACCTTC
TRBV11-3,NA,TRBJ2-2,TRBD1,CASSSWTGGANGDTGELFF,TGTGCCAGCAGCTCGTGGACAGGGGGCGCGAATGGGGACACCGGGGAGCTGTTTTTT
TRBV29-1,NA,TRBJ2-7,NA,CSVEVRAEQYF,TGCAGCGTTGAAGTTAGAGCCGAGCAGTACTTC
TRBV9,NA,TRBJ2-7,NA,CASSVGGLRYEQYF,TGTGCCAGCAGCGTAGGGGGACTCAGGTACGAGCAGTACTTC
TRBV2,NA,TRBJ2-1,NA,CASIGGNEQFF,TGTGCCAGCATCGGGGGCAATGAGCAGTTCTTC
TRBV28,few,TRBJ1-2,NA,CASSLTRLYGYTF,TGTGCCAGCAGTTTGACCAGGCTCTATGGCTACACCTTC
TRBV6-5,NA,TRBJ1-3,TRBD1,CASSGDSFSGNTIYF,TGTGCCAGCAGTGGGGACAGCTTCTCTGGAAACACCATATATTTT
TRBV7-6,NA,TRBJ2-7,NA,CASSETDWGEQYF,TGTGCCAGCAGCGAAACGGACTGGGGAGAGCAGTACTTC
TRBV7-2,NA,TRBJ2-5,NA,CASSLSREETQYF,TGTGCCAGCAGCTTAAGTAGGGAAGAGACCCAGTACTTC
TRBV5-1,NA,TRBJ2-6,NA,CASSLFSSTTGANVLTF,TGCGCCAGCAGCTTGTTTTCCTCTACTACTGGGGCCAACGTCCTGACTTTC
TRBV19,NA,TRBJ2-3,NA,CASSIGFDTQYF,TGTGCCAGTAGTATAGGTTTTGATACGCAGTATTTT
TRBV19,NA,TRBJ2-3,NA,CASRLFGQTSLGGTDTQYF,TGTGCCAGTAGGCTCTTCGGACAGACCTCATTAGGGGGCACAGATACGCAGTATTTT
TRBV4-2,once,TRBJ2-6,NA,CASSPGLFSGANVLTF,TGTGCCAGCAGCCCGGGACTTTTCTCTGGGGCCAACGTCCTGACTTTC
TRBV11-2,NA,TRBJ1-3,NA,CASSLDYGRSGNTIYF,TGTGCCAGCAGCTTAGACTACGGGCGCTCTGGAAACACCATATATTTT
TRBV7-3,NA,TRBJ2-3,NA,CASSLDSNTDTQYF,TGTGCCAGCAGCCTGGACAGCAACACAGATACGCAGTATTTT
TRBV29-1,NA,TRBJ2-3,TRBD2,CSVEGLAGGSRTDTQYF,TGCAGCGTTGAAGGACTAGCGGGGGGATCCCGCACAGATACGCAGTATTTT
TRBV2,many,TRBJ2-7,TRBD1,CASSFNPDRDAYEQYF,TGTGCCAGCAGTTTTAACCCTGACAGGGATGCCTACGAGCAGTACTTC
TRBV2,NA,TRBJ2-7,NA,CASSYDTYEQYF,TGTGCCAGCAGCTATGACACCTACGAGCAGTACTTC
TRBV4-1,NA,TRBJ2-5,NA,CASSQDPVRGGEETQYF,TGCGCCAGCAGCCAAGATCCCGTTCGAGGAGGGGAGGAGACCCAGTACTTC
TRBV29-1,NA,TRBJ2-7,NA,CSVAGGPPYEQYF,TGCAGCGTTGCTGGGGGACCCCCCTACGAGCAGTACTTC
TRBV5-6,NA,TRBJ2-1,TRBD2,CASSLGLAGGNEQFF,TGTGCCAGCAGCCTGGGACTAGCGGGGGGAAATGAGCAGTTCTTC
TRBV2,NA,TRBJ2-7,TRBD1,CASIYDRASSYEQYF,TGTGCCAGCATATATGACAGGGCCTCCTCCTACGAGCAGTACTTC
TRBV21-1,NA,TRBJ1-6,NA,CASSHRDEVYNSPLHF,TGTGCCAGCAGCCACCGGGACGAAGTCTATAATTCACCCCTCCACTTT
TRBV10-1,NA,TRBJ2-1,TRBD2,CASSDLAGGDNEQFF,TGCGCCAGCAGTGACCTAGCGGGGGGAGACAATGAGCAGTTCTTC
TRBV2,NA,TRBJ2-6,NA,CASSERWGANVLTF,TGTGCCAGCAGTGAAAGGTGGGGCGCCAACGTCCTGACTTTC
TRBV11-3,NA,TRBJ1-2,NA,CASSLALRQVYGYTF,TGTGCCAGCAGCTTAGCGCTGAGACAAGTCTATGGCTACACCTTC
TRBV11-1,NA,TRBJ2-2,NA,CASSPLMRTGELFF,TGTGCCAGCAGCCCCCTGATGCGCACCGGGGAGCTGTTTTTT
TRBV5-1,NA,TRBJ2-5,TRBD1,CASSFEGAPETQYF,TGCGCCAGCAGCTTTGAGGGGGCCCCTGAGACCCAGTACTTC
TRBV5-1,once,TRBJ2-1,TRBD2,CASSLQAGNNEQFF,TGCGCCAGCAGCTTACAAGCGGGGAACAATGAGCAGTTCTTC
TRBV7-3,NA,TRBJ2-3,NA,CASSFITGLLNLDTQYF,TGTGCCAGCAGCTTTATTACGGGACTGCTAAACTTAGATACGCAGTATTTT
TRBV19,NA,TRBJ2-1,NA,CASRFGGHNEQFF,TGTGCCAGTAGGTTCGGGGGGCACAATGAGCAGTTCTTC
TRBV5-2,NA,TRBJ2-7,NA,CASSPSGGLYEQYF,TGTGCCAGCAGCCCTAGCGGGGGGCTCTACGAGCAGTACTTC
TRBV19,few,TRBJ2-7,TRBD1,CASSRDSTYEQYF,TGTGCCAGTAGCCGGGACAGCACCTACGAGCAGTACTTC
TRBV9,NA,TRBJ2-2,NA,CASSTGANTGELFF,TGTGCCAGCAGCACAGGCGCGAACACCGGGGAGCTGTTTTTT
TRBV7-2,NA,TRBJ2-4,NA,CASSPNLAKNIQYF,TGTGCCAGCAGCCCCAACCTAGCCAAAAACATTCAGTACTTC
TRBV30,NA,TRBJ2-1,TRBD2,CAWSVPIAGDNEQFF,TGTGCCTGGAGTGTACCAATAGCGGGGGACAATGAGCAGTTCTTC
TRBV11-2,NA,TRBJ2-5,NA,CASSLREGLETQYF,TGTGCCAGCAGCTTACGAGAGGGGTTGGAGACCCAGTACTTC
TRBV27,NA,TRBJ2-7,NA,CASSLSGWGRGYEQYF,TGTGCCAGCAGTTTAAGCGGTTGGGGACGCGGCTACGAGCAGTACTTC
TRBV11-3,few,TRBJ2-7,TRBD1,CASSSGTGGEQYF,TGTGCCAGCAGCTCCGGGACAGGGGGGGAGCAGTACTTC
TRBV10-1,NA,TRBJ2-2,NA,CASSESRQGVNTGELFF,TGCGCCAGCAGTGAGAGTCGACAAGGGGTGAACACCGGGGAGCTGTTTTTT
TRBV2,NA,TRBJ1-5,NA,CASSEGPAKPNQPQHF,TGTGCCAGCAGTGAAGGGCCAGCGAAACCCAATCAGCCCCAGCATTTT
TRBV6-5,medium-sized,TRBJ1-5,NA,CASSYGGAYSNQPQHF,TGTGCCAGCAGTTACGGAGGTGCCTATAGCAATCAGCCCCAGCATTTT
TRBV5-1,NA,TRBJ1-2,NA,CASSAAPGQDYGYTF,TGCGCCAGCAGCGCCGCACCGGGACAAGACTATGGCTACACCTTC
TRBV11-3,NA,TRBJ2-5,NA,CASSPSGLAETQYF,TGTGCCAGCAGCCCCTCGGGGCTAGCCGAGACCCAGTACTTC
TRBV5-8,NA,TRBJ2-7,NA,CASSLQGSSYEQYF,TGTGCCAGCAGCCTCCAGGGATCTTCCTACGAGCAGTACTTC
TRBV27,NA,TRBJ1-2,TRBD1,CASRVSGGGGPFYGYTF,TGTGCCAGCAGAGTTTCAGGGGGGGGAGGCCCCTTCTATGGCTACACCTTC
TRBV9,few,TRBJ1-6,NA,CASSVWGSNSPLHF,TGTGCCAGCAGCGTATGGGGGTCGAATTCACCCCTCCACTTT
TRBV2,few,TRBJ2-3,NA,CASRTGRDLRDTQYF,TGTGCCAGCAGAACCGGGAGAGACCTGCGGGATACGCAGTATTTT
TRBV6-5,once,TRBJ2-1,NA,CASSYSPGGPYNEQFF,TGTGCCAGCAGTTACTCGCCCGGGGGCCCCTACAATGAGCAGTTCTTC
TRBV5-1,NA,TRBJ2-5,TRBD2,CASSLVLAGEETQYF,TGCGCCAGCAGCTTGGTTCTAGCGGGGGAAGAGACCCAGTACTTC
TRBV29-1,NA,TRBJ2-5,NA,CSVETYQETQYF,TGCAGCGTTGAAACGTACCAAGAGACCCAGTACTTC
TRBV5-4,NA,TRBJ2-1,TRBD1,CASSARQGSSYNEQFF,TGTGCCAGCAGCGCCAGACAGGGTAGTAGCTACAATGAGCAGTTCTTC
TRBV7-8,NA,TRBJ2-3,NA,CASSFYGATYSTDTQYF,TGTGCCAGCAGCTTCTACGGAGCGACGTACAGCACAGATACGCAGTATTTT
TRBV6-4,NA,TRBJ2-1,NA,CASSEKGWRMEQFF,TGTGCCAGCAGTGAGAAGGGGTGGCGAATGGAGCAGTTCTTC
TRBV27,once,TRBJ2-5,TRBD1,CASSKQGPEPIETQYF,TGTGCCAGCAGTAAACAGGGGCCGGAGCCGATAGAGACCCAGTACTTC